This T cell receptor (beta chain) was sequenced for a study of cytomegalovirus exposure and HLA in healthy donors. General study results and limits: Roughly uniform sequencing depth across donors was assumed, possibly incorrectly.

In the case of this clone: Its antigen is unknown.

This PCR relied on a set of 60 Vbeta primers and 13 Jbeta primers. Profiled with immunoSEQ multiplex PCR; TCRdb holds only in-frame clones, not every one. Altogether around 140,000 clones are present, 70% to 85% being singletons, with the ten largest covering under 5%. This CDR3 region has 14 residues. The V and J ends lost 2 bases and 7 bases, in that order; junction bases with no gene match: 6. The V gene's germline CDR1 is MNHEY and CDR2 SVGAGI. The V and J genes are TRBV6-5 and TRBJ1-1; 8 bases are shared with TRBD1. Sample: PBMCs. The receptor was derived from a male donor in good health and CMV-seropositive. CDR3 sequence (DNA): TGTGCCAGCAGTTACGGCGACAGGGGAGGTGAAGCTTTCTTT. This gives the protein CASSYGDRGGEAFF.